This is a list of T cell receptor beta chains from one sample in a study of blood T cell repertoires in COVID-19. Data came from immunoSEQ multiplex PCR; TCRdb stores just in-frame clones and leaves some out. This table has 55,000 to 80,000 clones, 80% to 95% appearing once. The sample taken for sequencing was peripheral blood. These receptors originate from a human donor in a cohort sampled during active COVID-19. CDR3s include the opening cysteine and the closing phenylalanine or tryptophan. A D gene is named only where the DNA matches it firmly. Only part of the rows carry a size: once, few, many, or a class if the clone is expanded.

abundance | j_gene | v_gene | d_gene | CDR3nt | CDR3aa
- | TRBJ2-5 | TRBV5-1 | TRBD1 | TGCGCCAGCAGCTTGGTTGGGACAGAAGAGACCCAGTACTTC | CASSLVGTEETQYF
- | TRBJ2-1 | TRBV5-1 | TRBD2 | TGCGCCAGTAGCCTTGGGGAGGGGGAGCAGTTCTTC | CASSLGEGEQFF
- | TRBJ2-1 | TRBV5-4 | TRBD2 | TGTGCCAGCAGCCTGGCGGGCGGGAGCTCCTACAATGAGCAGTTCTTC | CASSLAGGSSYNEQFF
- | TRBJ1-1 | TRBV27 | - | TGTGCCAGTCGAATTTCTGGAGGCGGGGAGGCTTTCTTT | CASRISGGGEAFF
few | TRBJ2-7 | TRBV4-3 | TRBD2 | TGCGCCAGCAGCCAAGAGCTAGCGGGGACCGAGCAGTACTTC | CASSQELAGTEQYF
- | TRBJ2-3 | TRBV7-2 | TRBD1 | TGTGCCAGCAGCTTAGCAGGGGGCGAAAATACGCAGTATTTT | CASSLAGGENTQYF
- | TRBJ1-5 | TRBV9 | - | TGTGCCAGCAGCGTAGGGGGGGAGGGCAATCAGCCCCAGCATTTT | CASSVGGEGNQPQHF
- | TRBJ1-4 | TRBV6-5 | TRBD1 | TGTGCCAGCAGTTACGGTTCGGGACAGGGATACGAAAAACTGTTTTTT | CASSYGSGQGYEKLFF
few | TRBJ2-1 | TRBV4-3 | - | TGCGCCAGCAGCCAAGGTTATAGGGGCTTCTACAATGAGCAGTTCTTC | CASSQGYRGFYNEQFF
once | TRBJ2-7 | TRBV4-2 | TRBD1 | TGTGCCAGCAGCCTGGGGACAGGCCCACGATACGAGCAGTACTTC | CASSLGTGPRYEQYF
- | TRBJ2-7 | TRBV7-2 | TRBD2 | TGTGCCAGCAGCTTAGGCAGCGGGAAGCAGTACTTC | CASSLGSGKQYF
- | TRBJ1-5 | TRBV10-3 | TRBD1 | TGTGCCATCAGTGCGACTGACAGGGCCCAGCATTTT | CAISATDRAQHF
- | TRBJ2-7 | TRBV30 | - | TGTGCCTGGAGTGAAGGGCTAGCTAATCCCTACGAGCAGTACTTC | CAWSEGLANPYEQYF
- | TRBJ1-5 | TRBV3-1/TRBV3-2 | - | TGTGCCAGCAGCCAGGGAGGCAATCAGCCCCAGCATTTT | CASSQGGNQPQHF
- | TRBJ1-5 | TRBV30 | - | TGTGCCGAGGGACGTAGCGGGCAGCCCCAGCATTTT | CAEGRSGQPQHF
- | TRBJ2-3 | TRBV6-1 | - | TGTGCCAGCAGTGAACTTTCCGATACGCAGTATTTT | CASSELSDTQYF
- | TRBJ2-3 | TRBV3-1/TRBV3-2 | - | TGTGCCAGCAGCCCAGGGACTCCCAGCACAGATACGCAGTATTTT | CASSPGTPSTDTQYF
- | TRBJ1-1 | TRBV5-4 | TRBD1 | TGTGCCAGCAGCTTAACAGGGGGCGGGAACACTGAAGCTTTCTTT | CASSLTGGGNTEAFF
- | TRBJ1-6 | TRBV28 | - | TGTGCCAGCAGAACCCCCGGGGGAGGCCCCAATTCACCCCTCCACTTT | CASRTPGGGPNSPLHF
- | TRBJ2-7 | TRBV19 | TRBD1 | TGTGCCAGTAGTTCAGAGACTCCGGGACAGAGATACGAGCAGTACTTC | CASSSETPGQRYEQYF
- | TRBJ2-5 | TRBV29-1 | - | TGCAGCTTCGGGGAAGGAGAGACCCAGTACTTC | CSFGEGETQYF
- | TRBJ2-3 | TRBV18 | TRBD1 | TGTGCCAGCTCACCGACAGGGTCCTCGACAGATACGCAGTATTTT | CASSPTGSSTDTQYF
- | TRBJ2-1 | TRBV10-3 | - | TGTGCCATCAGTGAGAGGGGTGAGCAGTTCTTC | CAISERGEQFF
- | TRBJ2-5 | TRBV11-3 | - | TGTGCCAGCAGCCCGACTGAAGAGGGGGCCCAGTACTTC | CASSPTEEGAQYF
- | TRBJ2-1 | TRBV12-3/TRBV12-4 | - | TGTGCCAGCAGTTTAGACAGGGCCAATGAGCAGTTCTTC | CASSLDRANEQFF
- | TRBJ2-3 | TRBV7-8 | TRBD2 | TGTGCCAGCGGGGTGCGGGAGACCTTGACAGATACGCAGTATTTT | CASGVRETLTDTQYF
- | TRBJ2-6 | TRBV19 | - | TGTGCCAGCGGCGTGACAGGAACTGGGGCCAACGTCCTGACTTTC | CASGVTGTGANVLTF
- | TRBJ1-1 | TRBV7-2 | - | TGTGCCAGCAGAAATAGACACTCCTCGAACACTGAAGCTTTCTTT | CASRNRHSSNTEAFF
once | TRBJ2-2 | TRBV28 | TRBD2 | TGTGCCAGCAGTTTAAACGGGGGGTCTCGGACCGGGGAGCTGTTTTTT | CASSLNGGSRTGELFF
- | TRBJ2-7 | TRBV28 | TRBD1 | TGTGCCAGCGGGGCAGACAGGGCCACCTACGAGCAGTACTTC | CASGADRATYEQYF
- | TRBJ1-2 | TRBV29-1 | - | TGCAGCACGTCGCCTATGTTATTGGGCTACACCTTC | CSTSPMLLGYTF
- | TRBJ2-7 | TRBV7-9 | - | TGTGCCAGCGGGCCCGGCTCCTACGAGCAGTACTTC | CASGPGSYEQYF
- | TRBJ2-7 | TRBV7-2 | - | TGTGCCAGCAGCTTAGTCGGGTTAAGGTACTACGAGCAGTACTTC | CASSLVGLRYYEQYF
- | TRBJ2-7 | TRBV12-3/TRBV12-4 | - | TGTGCCAGCAGTTTGAGGGTCAACGAGCAGTACTTC | CASSLRVNEQYF
- | TRBJ2-7 | TRBV7-4 | TRBD2 | TGTGCCAGCAGCATCAGAGCGGGAGAGTACGAGCAGTACTTC | CASSIRAGEYEQYF
- | TRBJ2-3 | TRBV7-2 | - | TGTGCCAGCAGCTTAGTTGGCTCCCGGGGCACAGATACGCAGTATTTT | CASSLVGSRGTDTQYF
- | TRBJ2-2 | TRBV24-1 | TRBD1 | TGTGCCACCAGTGATTTGCAGGGCGGGACAGGGAAGACCGGGGAGCTGTTTTTT | CATSDLQGGTGKTGELFF
- | TRBJ2-5 | TRBV18 | TRBD2 | TGTGCCAGCTCGGACCCTATTTTCGACCCGGGACTAGCGAAAGAGACCCAGTACTTC | CASSDPIFDPGLAKETQYF
- | TRBJ2-5 | TRBV5-1 | TRBD1 | TGCGCCAGCAGCTCTATCGACAGGGGGGTAAAGACCCAGTACTTC | CASSSIDRGVKTQYF
- | TRBJ2-2 | TRBV4-1 | - | TGCGCCAGCAGGCCCCCGGAGGGGATCTACAACACCGGGGAGCTGTTTTTT | CASRPPEGIYNTGELFF
once | TRBJ2-7 | TRBV3-1/TRBV3-2 | - | TGTGCCAGCAGCCAAGATCTGGCGACTCTAACGGCCCCTTCGCAGTACTTC | CASSQDLATLTAPSQYF
- | TRBJ2-7 | TRBV11-3 | - | TGTGCCAGCAGCCTTGGGATTAGCGGATACGAGCAGTACTTC | CASSLGISGYEQYF
- | TRBJ2-1 | TRBV6-5 | TRBD1 | TGTGCCAGCAGTAGACAGGGTTCCCATTATGAGCAGTTCTTC | CASSRQGSHYEQFF
- | TRBJ2-7 | TRBV20-1 | - | TGCAGTGCCTCGACCGGGACATGGCAGTACTTC | CSASTGTWQYF
- | TRBJ2-5 | TRBV7-8 | - | TGTGCCAGCAGCTTAGCCGAAGAGACCCAGTACTTC | CASSLAEETQYF
- | TRBJ2-5 | TRBV3-1/TRBV3-2 | - | TGTGCCAGCAGCCAAGTAAACCCCTTGTTAGCTAGCAGTAAAGAGACCCAGTACTTC | CASSQVNPLLASSKETQYF
- | TRBJ1-2 | TRBV11-2 | - | TGTGCCAGCAGCACCCACACCGGGGATGGCTACACCTTC | CASSTHTGDGYTF
- | TRBJ2-2 | TRBV6-5 | - | TGTGCCAGCAGTCGAACTAGCTCCGGGGAGCTGTTTTTT | CASSRTSSGELFF